This entry is about one T cell receptor beta chain. Its target is unknown. PCR involved 60 Vbeta and 13 Jbeta primers. This table comes from immunoSEQ multiplex PCR, and its TCRdb copy is limited to in-frame clones, with some not included. The sample carries 270,000 or so clones, 86% recorded once. This entry belongs to a study of cytomegalovirus exposure and HLA in healthy donors. General observations from the study: Fewer N-insertions (relative to the 666-donor mean) were reportedly seen in an Asian-associated ancestry cluster in a later analysis. Presence/absence analyses assumed roughly uniform sequencing depth across donors, which may not hold. Among CMV-associated TCR beta chains, most appeared HLA-restricted in a later analysis.

Whereas donors were nominally healthy upon sampling, unrecorded immune exposures were probable. V lost 1 base and J 1 base, leaving 25 bases between the germline ends. CDR1 is SGHVS and CDR2 is FQNEAQ in the germline V gene. The CDR3 sequence is 20 residues long. The sample comprised PBMCs. The clonotype comes from a man aged 35-49 years in good health and CMV-seropositive. The chain joins TRBV7-8 to TRBJ1-2, with a tentative D call TRBD1 (6 bases). This CDR3 is CASSLGSVVYGGAYNYGYTF. CDR3 nucleotides: TGTGCCAGCAGCTTAGGATCTGTAGTGTATGGGGGGGCGTATAACTATGGCTACACCTTC.